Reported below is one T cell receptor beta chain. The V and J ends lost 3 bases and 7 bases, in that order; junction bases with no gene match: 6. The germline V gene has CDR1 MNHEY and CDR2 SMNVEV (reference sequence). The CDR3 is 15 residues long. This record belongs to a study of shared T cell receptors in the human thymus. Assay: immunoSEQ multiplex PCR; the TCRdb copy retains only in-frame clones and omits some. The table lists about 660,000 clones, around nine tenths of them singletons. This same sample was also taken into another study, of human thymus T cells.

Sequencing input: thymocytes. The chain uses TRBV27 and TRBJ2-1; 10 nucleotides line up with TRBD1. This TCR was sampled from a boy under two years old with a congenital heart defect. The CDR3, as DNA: TGTGCCAGCAGTTTCGGGACAGGGGCCGGGAATGAGCAGTTCTTC. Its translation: CASSFGTGAGNEQFF.